A selection of T cell receptor beta chains follows, all from one sample in a study of Graves' ophthalmopathy and Graves' hyperthyroidism. Each CDR3 protein is one row after TCRdb ran MiXCR on the multiplex PCR reads. The table has some 210,000 distinct CDR3 sequences, about 32% seen once. The sample comprised peripheral blood. The origin of the receptors is a man aged 45-65 years with Graves' ophthalmopathy. The CDR3 runs from the conserved cysteine through the conserved F or W. A D gene is named only where the DNA matches it firmly. The listing skips clone size in some rows; elsewhere it reads once, few, many or a size class.

CDR3aa	CDR3nt	v_gene	j_gene	abundance	d_gene
CASSTDGGAFF	TGTGCCAGCAGTACCGACGGGGGAGCTTTCTTT	TRBV2	TRBJ1-1	many	NA
CASSFSTSGGNQPQHF	TGTGCCAGCAGCTTCAGCACCTCGGGAGGGAATCAGCCCCAGCATTTT	TRBV7-8	TRBJ1-5	NA	NA
CAGSFSGRAHEQYF	TGTGCCGGCAGTTTCAGCGGGAGAGCACACGAGCAGTACTTC	TRBV12-3/TRBV12-4	TRBJ2-7	NA	TRBD2
CASSNQGVEQYF	TGCGCCAGCAGCAACCAGGGTGTCGAGCAGTACTTC	TRBV4-1	TRBJ2-7	many	NA
CASSGGFTGANVLTF	TGTGCCAGCAGCGGGGGTTTTACTGGGGCCAACGTCCTGACTTTC	TRBV12-3/TRBV12-4	TRBJ2-6	many	NA
CASSHGRAYEQYF	TGTGCCAGCAGCCACGGGAGGGCATACGAGCAGTACTTC	TRBV4-2	TRBJ2-7	many	TRBD2
CASSFRATSTEAFF	TGTGCCAGCAGTTTTCGAGCCACGTCCACTGAAGCTTTCTTT	TRBV12-3/TRBV12-4	TRBJ1-1	NA	NA
CASSLFGTGLNTEAFF	TGTGCCAGCAGTTTATTTGGGACAGGGCTGAACACTGAAGCTTTCTTT	TRBV28	TRBJ1-1	few	TRBD1
CSVSGVRGETQYF	TGCAGCGTCAGCGGGGTTAGGGGGGAGACCCAGTACTTC	TRBV29-1	TRBJ2-5	many	NA
CASSDGDRSSETQYF	TGTGCCAGCAGTGATGGGGACAGGAGTTCAGAGACCCAGTACTTC	TRBV2	TRBJ2-5	NA	TRBD1
CASSEGVVGLAGEETQYF	TGTGCCAGCAGTGAAGGCGTCGTAGGACTAGCGGGTGAGGAGACCCAGTACTTC	TRBV6-1	TRBJ2-5	NA	TRBD2
CASSLTSANEQYF	TGTGCCAGCAGTTTAACGTCGGCTAACGAGCAGTACTTC	TRBV28	TRBJ2-7	many	NA
CASSATVAGSTEAFF	TGTGCCAGCTCAGCCACAGTGGCCGGGAGCACTGAAGCTTTCTTT	TRBV18	TRBJ1-1	many	NA
CASTRTGQGEQYF	TGTGCCAGCACCCGGACAGGGCAGGGCGAGCAGTACTTC	TRBV2	TRBJ2-7	many	TRBD1
CASRRVAETYEQYF	TGTGCCAGCAGGAGGGTGGCGGAAACCTACGAGCAGTACTTC	TRBV12-3/TRBV12-4	TRBJ2-7	few	NA
CASSASSNQPQHF	TGTGCCAGTAGTGCAAGTAGCAATCAGCCCCAGCATTTT	TRBV19	TRBJ1-5	NA	NA
CASSPWDGSHEQYF	TGCGCCAGCAGCCCCTGGGACGGGTCCCACGAGCAGTACTTC	TRBV4-1	TRBJ2-7	many	NA
CASSPGVVYEQYF	TGCGCCAGCAGCCCGGGAGTAGTCTACGAGCAGTACTTC	TRBV5-1	TRBJ2-7	many	NA
CASNENSNQPQHF	TGTGCCAGTAATGAAAATAGCAATCAGCCCCAGCATTTT	TRBV19	TRBJ1-5	NA	NA
CASSLGARGGYTF	TGTGCCAGCAGCTTAGGAGCCCGCGGTGGCTACACCTTC	TRBV11-2	TRBJ1-2	NA	NA
CASARGNQPQHF	TGTGCCAGTGCCAGGGGGAATCAGCCCCAGCATTTT	TRBV6-2/TRBV6-3	TRBJ1-5	NA	TRBD1
CSASGGYYEQYF	TGCAGTGCTAGCGGGGGCTACTACGAGCAGTACTTC	TRBV20-1	TRBJ2-7	many	NA